The T cell receptor beta chain described here comes from a study of Graves' ophthalmopathy and Graves' hyperthyroidism. Ten or more counts support this clonotype. The target antigen is unknown. The CDR3 length is 14 residues. CDR1 is MNHEY, CDR2 SVGEGT, per germline. The V and J ends lost 1 base and 3 bases respectively, with 7 bases between them. As the template, RNA transcripts were used to amplify TCR beta CDR3 regions. Second-round multiplex PCR came after first-round RT-PCR with HTBI primers. TCRdb independently ran MiXCR on the multiplex PCR reads; one entry per CDR3 protein. This repertoire shows 150,000 to 200,000 distinct CDR3 sequences, 39% found once; its top ten account for 8% to 9.5%. The study, taken as a whole, reports: Blood shared most expanded thyroid clonotypes above 0.001 frequency.

What was sequenced was peripheral blood. V usage is TRBV6-2 or TRBV6-3 and J usage is TRBJ1-5, with D tentatively TRBD1 (6 bases). The source of this sequence is a man younger than 40 with Graves' ophthalmopathy. CDR3 region: CASSYLGANQPQHF. The CDR3 DNA follows: TGTGCCAGCAGTTACTTGGGGGCCAATCAGCCCCAGCATTTT.